The next 18 T cell receptor beta chains were all read from a single sample in a study of cytomegalovirus exposure and HLA in healthy donors. The repertoire was sequenced with immunoSEQ multiplex PCR; TCRdb's copy has only in-frame clones and lacks some. The table has fewer than 250,000 clones, roughly 87% seen once. Specimen: PBMCs. These receptors all stem from a woman aged 18-35 years in good health and CMV-seropositive.

The J gene is TRBJ1-2, the V gene TRBV11-2; D is possibly TRBD1 (6 bases). The germline CDR1 and CDR2 sequences are SGHAT and FQNNGV. The V end was cut by 3 bases, the J end by 8 bases, with 10 bases between. This CDR3 spans 12 amino acids. The CDR3 is CASSFTGRGYTF. The CDR3 nucleotides read TGTGCCAGCAGCTTTACAGGGAGAGGCTACACCTTC.

The V and J genes are TRBV4-1 and TRBJ2-2; unclear D gene. The CDR3 contains 15 residues. V was cut by 1 base and J by 5 bases, with 11 bases left in between. Germline V CDR1 and CDR2: MGHRA, YSYEKL. CDR3 sequence: CASSQAGFRTGELFF. CDR3 bases: TGCGCCAGCAGCCAAGCGGGTTTTAGGACCGGGGAGCTGTTTTTT.

The V call is TRBV28, the J call TRBJ2-7; 9 bases are a match to TRBD2. The germline CDR1 and CDR2 sequences are MDHEN and SYDVKM. The CDR3 runs to 16 residues. The trim removed 7 bases at V and 3 bases at J, leaving 13 bases unmatched. The CDR3 is CASTPPGLANNYEQYF. The CDR3 bases are TGTGCCAGCACTCCTCCGGGACTAGCTAATAACTACGAGCAGTACTTC.

This rearrangement joins TRBV7-9 to TRBJ1-2, with D perhaps matching TRBD1 (5 bases). The V end lost 3 bases, the J end lost 6 bases, and 11 bases lay between the germline ends. Per germline, CDR1 SEHNR and CDR2 FQNEAQ (reference sequence). This CDR3 contains 13 residues. In nucleotides, the CDR3 is TGTGCCAGCAGCTTTCAGGGAATACATGGCTACACCTTC. Protein: CASSFQGIHGYTF.

J is TRBJ2-7 and V is TRBV5-5; TRBD2 matches at 9 bases. The germline V gene encodes CDR1 SGHKS and CDR2 YYEKEE (reference sequence). Trimming took 3 bases from V and 3 from J; bases not matched to a gene: 19. The CDR3 has 19 residues. The CDR3 spells CASSWRGGELSSYYYEQYF. The CDR3 DNA sequence: TGTGCCAGCAGCTGGCGGGGGGGAGAACTCTCCTCCTACTACTACGAGCAGTACTTC.

This chain uses TRBV19 with TRBJ2-7, with 11 bases aligning to TRBD2. J was trimmed by 7 bases and V by 5 bases; bases with no gene match: 7. The CDR3 covers 14 residues. Germline values: CDR1 LNHDA, CDR2 SQIVND (reference sequence). Here the CDR3 DNA reads TGTGCCAGTAGTGGGACTAGCGGTGTGGGGGAGCAGTACTTC. Translated, it gives CASSGTSGVGEQYF. The complete variable domain, with remaining parts taken from reference TRBV19 and TRBJ2-7, reads DGGITQSPKYLFRKEGQNVTLSCEQNLNHDAMYWYRQDPGQGLRLIYYSQIVNDFQKGDIAEGYSVSREKKESFPLTVTSAQKNPTAFYLCASSGTSGVGEQYFGPGTRLTVT.

J is TRBJ1-4 and V is TRBV7-9; TRBD1 agrees at 9 bases. The ends lost 5 bases at V and 7 bases at J; junction bases unmatched: 5. The CDR3 contains 14 residues. Germline-derived CDR1 and CDR2 are SEHNR and FQNEAQ (reference sequence). CDR3 sequence (DNA): TGTGCCAGCAGCCGGGGACAGGGTGGTGAAAAACTGTTTTTT. Translation: CASSRGQGGEKLFF.

The rearrangement joins TRBV9 to TRBJ2-5; a possible D gene is TRBD2 (5 bases). The CDR3 has 16 residues. From germline, CDR1 is SGDLS and CDR2 YYNGEE. V was pared by 0 bases and J by 5 bases, with 17 bases between. In DNA form, the CDR3 reads TGTGCCAGCAGCGTAGGAGGTGGGGAGATGGGGGAGACCCAGTACTTC. Its protein product is CASSVGGGEMGETQYF.

A few counts support this clone. The V call is TRBV6-4, the J call TRBJ2-1; a weak D match, TRBD2 (6 bases). Germline-derived CDR1 and CDR2 are MRHNA and SNTAGT. V lost 5 bases to trimming and J lost 0 bases, with 11 bases between them. This CDR3 is built from 15 residues. In DNA, the CDR3 is TGTGCCAGCAGTCCCAAAGCGGGCTCCTACAATGAGCAGTTCTTC. This gives the protein CASSPKAGSYNEQFF.

The J gene is TRBJ1-1, the V gene TRBV7-2; 11 bases align to TRBD1. This CDR3 is built from 15 residues. Germline V gives CDR1 SGHTA, CDR2 FQGNSA. J gave up 7 bases and V 4 bases, and 8 bases lay outside the gene matches. DNA of the CDR3: TGTGCCAGCAGCTCCCGGGACAGGGGGAGGCATGAAGCTTTCTTT. Protein product: CASSSRDRGRHEAFF. Filled out from reference TRBV7-2 and TRBJ1-1, the complete variable domain reads GAGVSQSPSNKVTEKGKDVELRCDPISGHTALYWYRQSLGQGLEFLIYFQGNSAPDKSGLPSDRFSAERTGGSVSTLTIQRTQQEDSAVYLCASSSRDRGRHEAFFGQGTRLTVV.

CDR3: CASALGQGASNEQFF. The CDR3 DNA follows: TGTGCCAGCGCCTTAGGGCAGGGGGCGAGCAATGAGCAGTTCTTC. V is TRBV6-5 and J is TRBJ2-1; 8 nucleotides agree with TRBD1. This CDR3 comprises 15 residues. Germline V lookup: CDR1 MNHEY, CDR2 SVGAGI. Trimming took 8 bases from V and 6 from J; bases not matched to a gene: 12.

Details on this clone: Other DNA sequences in the sample encode the same CDR3. The V call is TRBV7-6, the J call TRBJ2-7, with 8 bases matching TRBD1. After removal of 1 base from V and 3 bases from J, the junction contained 2 bases not matched to a gene. Germline-derived CDR1 and CDR2 are SGHVS and FNYEAQ. The CDR3 totals 14 residues. The CDR3 region has the DNA TGTGCCAGCAGCTTAGGGACAGGGAGCTACGAGCAGTACTTC. The encoded protein is CASSLGTGSYEQYF.

The chain combines TRBV19 with TRBJ2-2; 7 bases match TRBD2. The V gene end was trimmed by 2 bases and the J gene end by 6 bases; junction bases not matched to a gene: 15. The CDR3 extends over 18 amino acids. The germline V gene encodes CDR1 LNHDA and CDR2 SQIVND (reference sequence). The CDR3 region has the DNA TGTGCCAGTAGTATAAGTTTGTCGGCGGGAGATTCGGCCGGGGAGCTGTTTTTT. Protein: CASSISLSAGDSAGELFF.

The count of this clone is one. The V gene is TRBV14, the J gene TRBJ1-2; D remains ambiguous. CDR3 length: 15 amino acids. The V end was cut by 1 base, the J end by 8 bases, with 17 bases between. Germline V CDR1 and CDR2: SGHDN, FVKESK. In DNA form, the CDR3 reads TGTGCCAGCAGCCAAGGTGCGGCCTTCCTACGAGGCTACACCTTC. Amino acid sequence: CASSQGAAFLRGYTF.

V gene TRBV9 combines with J gene TRBJ2-3; a possible D gene is TRBD2 (6 bases). With 1 base removed from V and 2 bases from J, the gap between germline ends came to 11 bases. The CDR3 consists of 15 residues. CDR1 is SGDLS, CDR2 YYNGEE, per germline. The CDR3: CASSVIAVNTDTQYF. The CDR3 bases are TGTGCCAGCAGCGTAATAGCGGTTAACACAGATACGCAGTATTTT.

V gene TRBV11-3 combines with J gene TRBJ2-2; 7 nucleotides line up with TRBD1. The CDR3 contains 17 residues. V lost 5 bases to trimming and J lost 5 bases; unmatched junction nucleotides: 14. Germline-derived CDR1 and CDR2 are SGHNT and YENEEA. In DNA form, the CDR3 reads TGTGCCAGCAGCCCACAGGGGCCCCTAATGGAGACCGGGGAGCTGTTTTTT. Translating gives CASSPQGPLMETGELFF. Combining the CDR3 with reference TRBV11-3 and TRBJ2-2 gives the whole variable domain EAGVVQSPRYKIIEKKQPVAFWCNPISGHNTLYWYLQNLGQGPELLIRYENEEAVDDSQLPKDRFSAERLKGVDSTLKIQPAELGDSAVYLCASSPQGPLMETGELFFGEGSRLTVL.

V and J are TRBV28 and TRBJ1-2, with no clear D. V was trimmed by 3 bases and J by 6 bases, leaving 8 bases between them. The CDR3 extends over 12 amino acids. Germline loops: CDR1 MDHEN, CDR2 SYDVKM. CDR3 coding DNA: TGTGCCAGCAGTTTTTTCCCCGATGGCTACACCTTC. Protein sequence: CASSFFPDGYTF.

This sequence joins TRBV7-6 and TRBJ1-1; TRBD1 is a possible D gene (6 bases). V was cut by 5 bases and J by 4 bases, with 20 bases left in between. CDR1 is SGHVS, CDR2 FNYEAQ, per germline. The CDR3 length is 16 residues. Here the CDR3 DNA reads TGTGCCAGCAGCCTTAGTCCGTTGAGAGGGGGCACTGAAGCTTTCTTT. Protein product: CASSLSPLRGGTEAFF.